Below are 19 T cell receptor beta chains sequenced from a single sample in a study of identical twins. TCRdb independently ran MiXCR on the 5' RACE reads; one entry per CDR3 protein. This table has hundreds of thousands of distinct CDR3 sequences, around 6% appearing once. The sequenced material came from naive T cells sorted from blood. These receptors were obtained from a man younger than 30 in good health.

This clonotype was counted at least ten times. This chain links TRBV20-1 with TRBJ2-1, with a possible D match to TRBD2 (7 bases). The CDR3 is 12 amino acids. Germline V gives CDR1 DFQATT, CDR2 SNEGSKA (reference sequence). Between the trimmed V and J ends, which lost 1 base and 9 bases, there was a span of 10 bases. The CDR3 bases are TGCAGTGCTAGAGCGGGGGGCGCTGAGCAGTTCTTC. Translating it yields CSARAGGAEQFF.

This clonotype has only a few counts. The chain links TRBV24-1 to TRBJ2-1, with TRBD2 matching 15 bases. The ends lost 4 bases at V and 4 bases at J; junction bases unmatched: 7. Germline V gene sequence: CDR1 KGHDR, CDR2 SFDVKD. The CDR3 has 18 residues. CDR3 residues: CATSDPGLAGGGYNEQFF. CDR3 sequence (DNA): TGTGCCACCAGTGACCCCGGACTAGCGGGAGGGGGATACAATGAGCAGTTCTTC.

The sample holds many counts of this clonotype. This sequence joins TRBV5-5 and TRBJ2-2, with D perhaps matching TRBD2 (6 bases). From germline, CDR1 is SGHKS and CDR2 YYEKEE (reference sequence). The V end lost 4 bases, the J end lost 5 bases, and 9 bases lay between the germline ends. The CDR3 consists of 13 residues. CDR3 sequence (DNA): TGTGCCAGCAGCGGGACTTCAACCGGGGAGCTGTTTTTT. This codes for CASSGTSTGELFF.

This clonotype showed up just a few times. CDR3 bases: TGTGCCAGCAGATCCGGGACTAGCTGGGAGACCCAGTACTTC. Protein: CASRSGTSWETQYF. The chain recombines TRBV5-5 with TRBJ2-5; TRBD2 matches 9 bases. Germline loops: CDR1 SGHKS, CDR2 YYEKEE (reference sequence). The J segment lost 5 bases and the V segment lost 5 bases, leaving 7 bases of the junction unmatched. This CDR3 has 14 residues. The full variable domain, in which reference TRBV5-5 and TRBJ2-5 provide the parts outside the CDR3, is DAGVTQSPTHLIKTRGQQVTLRCSPISGHKSVSWYQQVLGQGPQFIFQYYEKEERGRGNFPDRFSARQFPNYSSELNVNALLLGDSALYLCASRSGTSWETQYFGPGTRLLVL.

This chain links TRBV7-9 with TRBJ2-1; 7 nucleotides agree with TRBD2. The CDR3 has 13 residues. Germline V gives CDR1 SEHNR, CDR2 FQNEAQ (reference sequence). Losses at the gene ends were 7 bases for V and 6 bases for J; bases not matched to a gene: 6. The CDR3 protein is CASTATSFNEQFF. CDR3 nucleotides: TGTGCCAGCACCGCGACTAGCTTCAATGAGCAGTTCTTC.

The V and J genes are TRBV5-1 and TRBJ2-5, with D possibly TRBD2 on 5 matching bases. This CDR3 has 13 amino acids. Germline CDR1 and CDR2: SGHRS and YFSETQ. With 1 base removed from V and 5 bases from J, the gap between germline ends came to 9 bases. In DNA form, the CDR3 reads TGCGCCAGCAGCTTGCATTCGGGGGAGACCCAGTACTTC. This translates into CASSLHSGETQYF. The variable domain in full, completed from reference TRBV5-1 and TRBJ2-5, reads KAGVTQTPRYLIKTRGQQVTLSCSPISGHRSVSWYQQTPGQGLQFLFEYFSETQRNKGNFPGRFSGRQFSNSRSEMNVSTLELGDSALYLCASSLHSGETQYFGPGTRLLVL.

This clonotype was seen ten or more times. The chain joins TRBV12-3 or TRBV12-4 to TRBJ1-5; D may be TRBD1 (6 bases). Trimming left V 0 bases short and J 0 bases short, with 12 bases between. This CDR3 spans 17 amino acids. The CDR3 sequence: CASSLAQGPYSNQPQHF. For the CDR3, the DNA is TGTGCCAGCAGTTTAGCGCAGGGGCCCTATAGCAATCAGCCCCAGCATTTT.

V gene TRBV11-2 combines with J gene TRBJ2-1; D unresolved. Trimming cost V 6 bases and J 0 bases, with 12 bases left between them. Germline CDR1 and CDR2: SGHAT and FQNNGV. There are 15 residues in the CDR3. CDR3 coding DNA: TGTGCCAGCAGATCCCCAATGACCTCCTACAATGAGCAGTTCTTC. It specifies CASRSPMTSYNEQFF.

This clonotype was detected many times. The gene calls are TRBV28 and TRBJ1-4, with 8 positions matching TRBD1. CDR1 and CDR2 from the germline V gene are MDHEN and SYDVKM. This CDR3 is built from 14 residues. J was trimmed by 8 bases and V by 7 bases; bases with no gene match: 9. In nucleotides, the CDR3 is TGTGCCAGCAAGGGCACAACAGGGGGAGAAAAACTGTTTTTT. Translation gives CASKGTTGGEKLFF.

The sample holds many counts of this clonotype. The chain has TRBV12-3 or TRBV12-4 and TRBJ2-1, with D maybe TRBD2 (6 bases). The V and J ends lost 3 bases and 11 bases respectively, with 8 bases between them. The CDR3 runs 11 residues. CDR3 coding DNA: TGTGCCAGCAGTTTTGCGGGACAGCAGTTCTTC. It translates to CASSFAGQQFF.

The V call is TRBV11-2, the J call TRBJ2-3; D is undetermined. Germline V gives CDR1 SGHAT, CDR2 FQNNGV. This CDR3 contains 16 residues. V lost 5 bases and J lost 0, with 15 bases in between. DNA of the CDR3: TGTGCCAGCAGCCCAGCCGGCAGGAAAAGCACAGATACGCAGTATTTT. Amino acid sequence: CASSPAGRKSTDTQYF.

As to this clonotype: A single base separates this from a much larger clone, so it may be a read error. The CDR3 DNA reads TGTACCAGCAGGCCGGGCCAGGGCACTGAAGCTTTCTTT. This codes for CTSRPGQGTEAFF. The chain is built from TRBV12-3 or TRBV12-4 and TRBJ1-1, with D maybe TRBD1 (5 bases). The CDR3 is 13 residues long.

The gene calls are TRBV19 and TRBJ2-3; the match to TRBD2 covers 7 bases. V gave up 7 bases and J gave up 5 bases; unmatched junction bases: 12. CDR3 length equals 15 residues. The germline V gene encodes CDR1 LNHDA and CDR2 SQIVND (reference sequence). The CDR3, as DNA: TGTGCCAGTACCGACAGCGGGGAGCTTATAGATACGCAGTATTTT. Residues: CASTDSGELIDTQYF.

This clonotype has ten or more counts. The chain has TRBV28 and TRBJ2-3, with 10 nucleotides matching TRBD2. J lost 2 bases, V lost 4 bases, and 6 bases had no gene match. The CDR3 length is 16 residues. Germline V gene lookup returns CDR1 MDHEN and CDR2 SYDVKM. The CDR3 reads CASSYPAGGYTDTQYF. The CDR3 DNA is TGTGCCAGCAGTTACCCAGCGGGAGGGTACACAGATACGCAGTATTTT.

V usage is TRBV7-8 and J usage is TRBJ1-1; D may be TRBD1 (6 bases). This CDR3 region has 16 residues. Germline assignment: CDR1 SGHVS and CDR2 FQNEAQ. The V end was cut by 8 bases, the J end by 0 bases, with 19 bases between. CDR3 bases: TGTGCCAGCCGACCTGGGGGCGCAGTCATGAACACTGAAGCTTTCTTT. Encoded protein: CASRPGGAVMNTEAFF.

This clonotype was found many times. The chain combines TRBV20-1 with TRBJ2-1, with D uncertain. CDR1 is DFQATT and CDR2 is SNEGSKA in the germline V gene (reference sequence). The CDR3 covers 14 residues. Trimming cost V 3 bases and J 1 base, with 10 bases left between them. This CDR3 is CSASVTNSYNEQFF. The CDR3 DNA follows: TGCAGTGCTAGTGTCACGAATTCCTACAATGAGCAGTTCTTC.

The V gene is TRBV6-2 or TRBV6-3, the J gene TRBJ1-2; D not certain. The CDR3 totals 15 residues. V lost 4 bases and J 3 bases, leaving 15 bases between the germline ends. The germline CDR1 and CDR2 sequences are MNHEY and SVGEGT. For the CDR3, the DNA is TGTGCCAGCAGTTCCCGACTTGGGAAAGACTATGGCTACACCTTC. This gives the protein CASSSRLGKDYGYTF.

The chain uses TRBV7-6 and TRBJ2-6, with D possibly called TRBD1 or TRBD2 (5 bases each). Germline values: CDR1 SGHVS, CDR2 FNYEAQ. There are 16 residues in the CDR3. Trimming removed 3 bases from V and 0 bases from J, with 9 bases in between. In DNA form, the CDR3 reads TGTGCCAGCAGCTTGGGACGGGCCTCTGGGGCCAACGTCCTGACTTTC. Protein: CASSLGRASGANVLTF.

Many counts were recorded for this clonotype. The J gene is TRBJ2-7, the V gene TRBV9; D is unresolved. Germline loops: CDR1 SGDLS, CDR2 YYNGEE. The CDR3 has 12 amino acids. V gave up 0 bases and J gave up 6 bases, with 7 bases separating them. Here the CDR3 reads CASSVEGLEQYF. In DNA form, the CDR3 reads TGTGCCAGCAGCGTAGAGGGCCTCGAGCAGTACTTC.